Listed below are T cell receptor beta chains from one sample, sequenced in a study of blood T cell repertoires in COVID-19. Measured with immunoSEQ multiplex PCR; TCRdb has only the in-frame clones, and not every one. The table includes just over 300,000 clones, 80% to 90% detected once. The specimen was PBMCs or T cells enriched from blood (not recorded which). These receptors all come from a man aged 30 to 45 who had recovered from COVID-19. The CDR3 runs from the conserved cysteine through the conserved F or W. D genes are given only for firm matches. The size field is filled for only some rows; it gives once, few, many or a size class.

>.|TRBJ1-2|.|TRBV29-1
CSVESRGWRDGYTF
TGCAGCGTTGAATCTCGGGGATGGAGAGATGGCTACACCTTC
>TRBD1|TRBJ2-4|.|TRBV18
CASSSQDRGKLAKNIQYF
TGTGCCAGCTCATCACAGGACAGGGGGAAACTAGCCAAAAACATTCAGTACTTC
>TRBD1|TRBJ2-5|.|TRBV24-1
CATSEPGTVVETQYF
TGTGCCACCAGTGAACCCGGGACAGTCGTGGAGACCCAGTACTTC
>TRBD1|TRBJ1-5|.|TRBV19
CASSSRDSGFNQPQHF
TGTGCCAGTAGTTCCCGGGACAGCGGATTCAATCAGCCCCAGCATTTT
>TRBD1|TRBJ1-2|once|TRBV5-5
CASGGTDSSYGYTF
TGTGCCAGCGGAGGGACAGATTCGAGCTATGGCTACACCTTC
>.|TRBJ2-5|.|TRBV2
CASRRSGQQYQETQYF
TGTGCCAGCAGAAGGTCAGGACAGCAATACCAAGAGACCCAGTACTTC
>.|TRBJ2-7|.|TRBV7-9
CASSLAGSRSLYEQYF
TGTGCCAGCAGCTTAGCCGGGTCAAGGAGCCTCTACGAGCAGTACTTC
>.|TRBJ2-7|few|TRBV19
CASSPRTAPPEQYF
TGTGCCAGTAGTCCCAGGACAGCGCCCCCCGAGCAGTACTTC
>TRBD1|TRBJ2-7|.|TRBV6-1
CASSGRGQGILYEQYF
TGTGCCAGCAGTGGCCGGGGACAGGGGATTCTATACGAGCAGTACTTC
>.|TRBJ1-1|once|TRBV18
CASSPETAINTEAFF
TGTGCCAGCTCACCTGAGACAGCAATAAACACTGAAGCTTTCTTT
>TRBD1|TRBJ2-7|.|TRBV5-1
CASSLSGTDLYEQYF
TGCGCCAGCAGCTTATCCGGGACAGATTTATACGAGCAGTACTTC
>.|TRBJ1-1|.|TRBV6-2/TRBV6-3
CASSYSGGNTEAFF
TGTGCCAGCAGTTACTCAGGGGGGAACACTGAAGCTTTCTTT
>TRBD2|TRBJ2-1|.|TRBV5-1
CASMLAGDFSYNEQFF
TGCGCCAGCATGCTAGCGGGGGACTTCTCCTACAATGAGCAGTTCTTC
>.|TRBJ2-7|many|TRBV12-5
CASGFRRSRAYEQYF
TGTGCTAGTGGCTTCCGTCGGAGTCGGGCCTACGAGCAGTACTTC
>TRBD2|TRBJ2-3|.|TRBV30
CAWSRGEATDTQYF
TGTGCCTGGAGTCGGGGGGAAGCCACAGATACGCAGTATTTT
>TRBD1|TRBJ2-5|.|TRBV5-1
CASSPRTGGGETQYF
TGCGCCAGCAGCCCCCGGACAGGGGGCGGTGAGACCCAGTACTTC
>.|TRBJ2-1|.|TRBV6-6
CASSPGLSSYNEQFF
TGTGCCAGCAGTCCCGGGTTAAGCTCCTACAATGAGCAGTTCTTC
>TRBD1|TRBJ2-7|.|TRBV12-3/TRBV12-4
CASSHRGLNEQYF
TGTGCCAGCAGTCACAGGGGGTTAAACGAGCAGTACTTC
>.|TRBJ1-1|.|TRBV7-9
CASSPQGMAEAFF
TGTGCCAGCAGCCCGCAGGGGATGGCTGAAGCTTTCTTT
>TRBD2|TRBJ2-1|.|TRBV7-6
CASSSVRGGGPTGNEQFF
TGTGCCAGCAGCTCCGTCCGCGGCGGGGGGCCCACCGGGAATGAGCAGTTCTTC
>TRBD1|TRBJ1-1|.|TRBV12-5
CASSTGGYPEAFF
TGTGCTAGTTCTACAGGGGGCTACCCTGAAGCTTTCTTT
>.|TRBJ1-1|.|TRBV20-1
CSASPPGVGTEAFF
TGCAGTGCTAGTCCTCCAGGGGTTGGCACTGAAGCTTTCTTT
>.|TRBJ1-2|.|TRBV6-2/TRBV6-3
CASSYRGPYGYTF
TGTGCCAGCAGTTACCGGGGTCCCTATGGCTACACCTTC
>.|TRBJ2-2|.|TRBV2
CASSEEGAGTGELFF
TGTGCCAGCAGTGAGGAGGGGGCGGGCACCGGGGAGCTGTTTTTT
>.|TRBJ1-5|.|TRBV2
CASTIQGSNQPQHF
TGTGCCAGCACGATACAGGGTAGCAATCAGCCCCAGCATTTT
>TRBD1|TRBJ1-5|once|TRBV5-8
CASSTGTAFSNQPQHF
TGTGCCAGCAGCACTGGGACAGCTTTTAGCAATCAGCCCCAGCATTTT
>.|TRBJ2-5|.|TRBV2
CASTRLIETQYF
TGTGCCAGCACTAGACTTATAGAGACCCAGTACTTC
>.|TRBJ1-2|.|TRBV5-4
CASSYSGWGDYGYTF
TGTGCCAGCAGCTATTCGGGGTGGGGAGACTATGGCTACACCTTC
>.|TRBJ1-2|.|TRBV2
CASSIANYGYTF
TGTGCCAGCAGTATAGCCAACTATGGCTACACCTTC
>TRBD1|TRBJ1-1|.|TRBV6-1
CASSDNRGYTEAFF
TGTGCCAGCAGTGATAACAGGGGGTACACTGAAGCTTTCTTT
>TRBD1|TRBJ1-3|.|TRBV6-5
CASIDRGYPGNTIYF
TGTGCCAGCATAGACAGGGGGTATCCTGGAAACACCATATATTTT
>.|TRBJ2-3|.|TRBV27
CASSFIKRDTQYF
TGTGCCAGCAGTTTTATAAAGCGAGATACGCAGTATTTT
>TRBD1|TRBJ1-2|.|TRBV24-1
CATSDYTGQEGWGYTF
TGTGCCACCAGTGATTACACGGGACAGGAAGGTTGGGGCTACACCTTC
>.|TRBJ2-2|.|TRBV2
CASSGDITNTGELFF
TGTGCCAGCAGCGGGGACATAACAAACACCGGGGAGCTGTTTTTT
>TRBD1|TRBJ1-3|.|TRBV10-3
CAISEDAGGPGNTIYF
TGTGCCATCAGTGAGGACGCAGGGGGGCCCGGAAACACCATATATTTT
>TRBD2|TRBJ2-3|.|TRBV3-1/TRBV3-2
CASSQRVAGGYADTQYF
TGTGCCAGCAGCCAACGAGTAGCGGGGGGGTACGCAGATACGCAGTATTTT
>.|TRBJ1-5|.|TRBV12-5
CASGLVIWAGSNQPQHF
TGTGCTAGTGGTTTGGTAATATGGGCAGGTAGCAATCAGCCCCAGCATTTT
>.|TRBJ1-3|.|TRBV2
CASSGAFEGNTIYF
TGTGCCAGCAGTGGGGCGTTTGAAGGAAACACCATATATTTT
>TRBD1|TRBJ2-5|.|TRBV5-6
CASSLRDSRNQETQYF
TGTGCCAGCAGCCTAAGGGACAGCCGAAACCAAGAGACCCAGTACTTC
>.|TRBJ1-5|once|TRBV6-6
CASGTAGIRQGQPQHF
TGTGCCAGCGGAACGGCAGGGATTAGGCAGGGTCAGCCCCAGCATTTT
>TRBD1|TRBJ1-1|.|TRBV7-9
CASRDSQGNTEAFF
TGTGCCAGCCGGGACAGTCAGGGAAACACTGAAGCTTTCTTT
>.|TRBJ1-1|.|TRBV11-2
CASSLMFAGNTEAFF
TGTGCCAGCAGCTTAATGTTCGCGGGGAACACTGAAGCTTTCTTT
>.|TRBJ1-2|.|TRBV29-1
CSVEGGQENYGYTF
TGCAGCGTTGAGGGGGGGCAGGAGAACTATGGCTACACCTTC
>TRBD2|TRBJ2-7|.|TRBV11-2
CASRKRGDAYEQYF
TGTGCCAGCAGGAAGCGGGGGGATGCCTACGAGCAGTACTTC
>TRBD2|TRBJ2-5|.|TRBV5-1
CASSDPSGGVRETQYF
TGCGCCAGCAGCGACCCTAGCGGGGGGGTACGAGAGACCCAGTACTTC
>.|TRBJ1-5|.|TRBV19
CASSIRGNQPQHF
TGTGCCAGTAGTATTCGCGGGAATCAGCCCCAGCATTTT
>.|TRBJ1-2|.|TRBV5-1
CASSLEIYRVNYGYTF
TGCGCCAGCAGCTTGGAGATATACAGGGTTAACTATGGCTACACCTTC
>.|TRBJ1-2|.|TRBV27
CASRYLGGYTF
TGTGCCAGCAGATATCTCGGTGGCTACACCTTC
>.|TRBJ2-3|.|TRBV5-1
CASSFTHSSTDTQYF
TGCGCCAGCAGCTTTACGCACTCTAGCACAGATACGCAGTATTTT
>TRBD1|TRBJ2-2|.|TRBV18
CASSPRGDRDTGELFF
TGTGCCAGCTCACCACGTGGGGACAGGGACACCGGGGAGCTGTTTTTT
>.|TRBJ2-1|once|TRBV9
CASSVEEGSSYNEQFF
TGTGCCAGCAGCGTAGAAGAGGGCAGCTCCTACAATGAGCAGTTCTTC
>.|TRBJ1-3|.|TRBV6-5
CASSNRYHSGNTIYF
TGTGCCAGCAGCAACAGGTACCACTCTGGAAACACCATATATTTT
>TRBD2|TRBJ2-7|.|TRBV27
CASRVAGGPYEQYF
TGTGCCAGCAGAGTAGCGGGGGGGCCCTACGAGCAGTACTTC
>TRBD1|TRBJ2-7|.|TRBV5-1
CASSPERDRSYEQYF
TGCGCCAGCAGCCCGGAAAGGGACAGGTCCTACGAGCAGTACTTC
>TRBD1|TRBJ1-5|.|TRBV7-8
CASSRDRSNQPQHF
TGTGCCAGCAGCAGGGACAGGAGCAATCAGCCCCAGCATTTT